This T cell receptor (beta chain) was sequenced for a study of T cell repertoires in cytomegalovirus infection (dated 2019 in TCRdb). Some background on the complete study: Recently identified HLA-C-restricted CMV epitopes, whose presentation resists viral immunomodulation, were targeted by peptide stimulations together with well-studied HLA-B-restricted epitopes. Donor HLA type was relevant to the analysis, because carriage of CMV infection together with the matching HLA type was indicated by public TCR beta signatures. What the work shows at the level of the full study, not this receptor alone: In both this cohort and an independent roughly 350-donor cohort, the cumulative frequency of public TCR beta family members distinguished carriers of CMV infection plus the relevant HLA type. The ex vivo response was dominated by HLA-C-restricted CMV-specific TCR beta clonotypes, and the single most frequent clonotype in two of eight donors was supplied by these HLA-C-restricted clonotypes.

Read against the paper, the sample's treatment or condition label means: in vitro stimulation with specific CMV peptide epitopes to enrich CMV-specific T cells. The instrument given in TCRdb is Illumina HiSeq 1500. Using fastp trimming at Q25 and MiXCR clonotype assembly, TCRdb reanalyzed the public sequencing data and kept in-frame beta chains. Every distinct CDR3 protein forms one entry, paired with its most common genes and DNA. The sample includes about 340,000 distinct CDR3 sequences, with around 29% observed a single time. The leading ten clones occupy about 19% of the sample. Remarks on this clonotype: There is no known antigen for this receptor. Per-base quality was not reported, and no clone a single base away is much larger than it.

Measured from the cysteine to the phenylalanine, the CDR3 is 13 residues long. The sequence is cut down to CDR3 DNA, 39 bases in frame from base 1. The germline V gene yields ENHRY for CDR1 and SYGVKD for CDR2. V and J are trimmed by 8 bases and 8 bases, and the gene matches miss 3 bases of the junction. Sequenced material: cultured PBMCs, taken from culture after CMV antigen stimulation. The receptor was isolated from a human donor in good health (CMV status not recorded). Some clones in this sample may be carry-over from other donors' samples. The chain uses TRBV10-3 and TRBJ2-1, with TRBD2 identical over 13 junction bases. The CDR3 corresponds to CAISGLAGDEQFF. Here is the DNA: TGTGCCATCTCCGGACTAGCGGGAGATGAGCAGTTCTTC.